This T cell receptor beta chain was identified during a study of HIV-infected patients and healthy controls (TCRdb year 2014). In terms of the full investigation: CD4 counts were modestly but significantly increased in about 85% of the 16 patients after three months of therapy, but they remained below normal ranges. CD8 counts did not change consistently during early therapy, while the CD4:CD8 ratio increased slightly. Overall T-cell lymphocytopenia was not observed in the patients, and no significant difference from controls was found in total CDR3 counts per chain. The study tested whether deep TCR repertoire sequencing of HIV patients' small blood samples could capture immune perturbation and reconstitution. Viral load fell below detection in most of the 16 patients by the second bleed and in all patients following a further year of therapy. What the research found in general, with its limitations: The pairing of alpha and beta chains was not determined in the samples. Healthy controls shared more CDR3s between individuals than HIV+ patients, by Jaccard index and by count of highly shared sequences. The observed differences in diversity could not be explained by the slight differences in age and sex profiles between the study cohorts. HLA typing of donors was not performed in the study. The apparent post-therapy recovery of the Gini index in HIV-infected patients was not reproduced in size-matched repertoire data. MAIT cell alpha-chain CDR3s were found at high frequency in healthy controls but were severely depleted in HIV+ repertoires. Differing numbers of distinct sequences in patients and controls hindered comparison, and size-matching assigned excessive weight to rare events in the HIV-infected data. Roughly threefold more distinct CDR3s and higher Shannon diversity were observed in healthy control repertoires than in untreated HIV+ repertoires. Only sixteen HIV-infected individuals were processed, which the authors considered a major limit on how widely the findings apply. The dynamics of distinct T-cell subpopulations could not be separated, and sequencing depth was restricted, because whole blood was used. HIV-infected repertoires had significantly higher mean Gini indices than controls, possibly reflecting oligoclonality. Mean usage differed significantly between HIV-infected patients and controls for eight alpha and eight beta V genes. During therapy, a significant decrease in frequency was seen for HIV-associated CDR3s, whereas no significant change was found for CMV-associated CDR3s, although most of them became more frequent.

Since whole blood was used without any cell fractionation, the repertoire reflected all peripheral T cells in unsorted form. For RNA extraction, about 2.3 ml of peripheral blood was drawn into Tempus tubes. The study enrolled HIV-infected adults who had not yet received antiretroviral therapy and were about to begin treatment, and it processed the first sixteen eligible patients. Patients with febrile or AIDS-related illness, tumors, hepatitis B or C coinfection, immunomodulatory therapy, recent vaccination or treatment interruptions were excluded from enrollment. Residual genomic DNA was removed with the TURBO-DNase kit and globin mRNA was depleted with GLOBINclear. Pretreatment blood was drawn from HIV-infected patients immediately prior to the initiation of antiretroviral therapy. 400 to 650 ng RNA was reverse transcribed with SuperScript III using primers against the alpha and beta constant regions. Separate alpha and beta chain libraries were generated by chain-specific third strand synthesis with multiplexing indices. The protocol used a single primer pair to amplify all rearrangements within a chain, which avoided primer bias, and attached molecular barcodes to each cDNA molecule. T4 RNA Ligase 1 joined purified cDNA to a 5' RACE adapter that carried a random hexamer and the SP2 sequencing primer site. The authors primed second strand synthesis from the SP2 site with Phusion polymerase and used slow temperature ramps to favor optimal annealing. The 12-nucleotide barcode on each molecule comprised two random hexamer sequences, both introduced before amplification and concatenated. An amplification PCR of 23 cycles with P5s and P7 primers came after a short first PCR that had added P5 and P7 adapter elements plus a second index. In total the libraries went through about 25 PCR cycles, after which the libraries were quantified on a Qubit, sized on a Bioanalyzer, and diluted to 4 to 5 nM. Sequencing of the normalized libraries was done on an Illumina MiSeq using 2 x 250 paired-end kits. Reverse transcription reactions were cleaned up on MinElute columns and eluted into approximately 10 ul Tris-Cl. Adapter ligations were incubated for less than 30 hours at 16 degrees C and subsequently purified with AMPure XP beads at a 1:1 ratio. On the authors' methods: A modified Decombinator processed the demultiplexed FASTQ files and output V, J, insert and barcode information. Sequences that shared a barcode but differed from the dominant sequence were treated as errors and discarded, and barcodes were clustered at Levenshtein distance 3 and counted to estimate the original cDNA molecules. Downstream analyses used R packages ineq, vegan, igraph and RCytoscape, with IMGT nomenclature and CDR3 definitions. V gene usage was calculated across distinct sequences, with every TCR tallied a single time to avoid skew from clonal expansion. Within a donor, similarity networks joined unique CDR3 amino acid sequences in every case where two of them were separated by a single Levenshtein edit. Published HIV-specific CDR3s (around 99 alpha, several hundred beta) and CMV-specific CDR3s (under 14 alpha, some 230 beta) were assembled and queried against the repertoires. It was shown by random subsampling to size-matched repertoires that the decreased diversity of patients was not caused by their lower sequence numbers. TCRdb's own reprocessing of the public reads used fastp at Q25 and MiXCR and kept productive beta chains. Rows matching on CDR3 protein sequence are summarized as one entry with the most common DNA and genes. None of the V and J calls come from the authors' own analysis; TCRdb made them. The sample yields roughly 9,800 distinct CDR3 sequences; roughly a tenth were counted once. Approximately 15% of the sample goes to the ten largest clones.

At least ten counts were recorded for this clonotype. This receptor's antigen is unknown. There are no base qualities to consult, and no much larger clone falls within one base. The specimen comprised blood, sampled before antiretroviral therapy. The TCR comes from an adult with HIV infection.

The DNA sequence is given as TGTGCCAGCAGGTGGGGCTCCACAGATACGCAGTATTTT. This is translated as CASRWGSTDTQYF. The sequence joins TRBV7-9 to TRBJ2-3, with TRBD1 tentatively as D gene (5 bases match). V gives up 6 bases and J gives up 2 bases, and the segment between their germline ends measures 9 bases. Measured from the cysteine to the phenylalanine, the CDR3 is 13 residues long. The kept DNA is CDR3 alone, 39 bases in frame from the first base. Based on the germline V gene (reference sequence), the CDR1 and CDR2 sequences are SEHNR and FQNEAQ.